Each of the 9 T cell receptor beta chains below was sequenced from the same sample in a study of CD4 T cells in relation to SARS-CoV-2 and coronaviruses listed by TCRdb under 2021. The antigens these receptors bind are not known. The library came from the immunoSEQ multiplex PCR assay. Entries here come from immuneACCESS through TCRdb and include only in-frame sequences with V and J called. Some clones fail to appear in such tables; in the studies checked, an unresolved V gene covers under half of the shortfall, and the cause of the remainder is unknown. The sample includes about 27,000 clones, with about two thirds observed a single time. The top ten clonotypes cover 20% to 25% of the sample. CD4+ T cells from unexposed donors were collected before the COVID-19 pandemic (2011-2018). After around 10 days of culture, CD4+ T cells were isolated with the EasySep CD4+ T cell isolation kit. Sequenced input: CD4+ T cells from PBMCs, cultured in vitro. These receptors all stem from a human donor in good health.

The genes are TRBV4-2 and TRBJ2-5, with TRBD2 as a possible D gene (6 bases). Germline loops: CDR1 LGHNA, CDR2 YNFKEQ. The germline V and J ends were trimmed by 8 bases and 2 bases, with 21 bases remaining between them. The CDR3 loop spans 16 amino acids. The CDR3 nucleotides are TGTGCCAGCCGCCGGGGAGGAGGGGTAAGGCAAGAGACCCAGTACTTC. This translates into CASRRGGGVRQETQYF.

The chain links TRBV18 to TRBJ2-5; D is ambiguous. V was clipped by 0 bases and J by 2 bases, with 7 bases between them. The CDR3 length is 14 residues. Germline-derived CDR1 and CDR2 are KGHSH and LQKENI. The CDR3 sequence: CASSPPPQQETQYF. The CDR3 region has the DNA TGTGCCAGCTCACCACCGCCACAGCAAGAGACCCAGTACTTC.

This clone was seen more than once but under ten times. CDR3 loop: CASSQPGHRGEQYF. The CDR3 nucleotides are TGTGCCAGCAGCCAGCCGGGACATCGGGGGGAGCAGTACTTC. This sequence joins TRBV5-4 and TRBJ2-7; D is perhaps TRBD1 or TRBD2 (6 bases each). Germline loops: CDR1 SGHNT, CDR2 YYREEE (reference sequence). Trimming cost V 4 bases and J 7 bases, with 18 bases left between them. The CDR3 is 14 amino acids.

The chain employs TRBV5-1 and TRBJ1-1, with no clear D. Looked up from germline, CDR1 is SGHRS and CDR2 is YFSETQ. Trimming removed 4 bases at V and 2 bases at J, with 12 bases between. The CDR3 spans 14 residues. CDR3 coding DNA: TGCGCCAGCAGCCAGGACCTAGGTAACACTGAAGCTTTCTTT. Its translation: CASSQDLGNTEAFF.

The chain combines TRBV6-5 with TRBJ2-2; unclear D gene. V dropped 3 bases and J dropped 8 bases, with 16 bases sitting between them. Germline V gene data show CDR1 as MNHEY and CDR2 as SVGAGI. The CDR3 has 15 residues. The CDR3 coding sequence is TGTGCCAGCAGTTATCAGGACGTTTCTTTTGGGGAGCTGTTTTTT. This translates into CASSYQDVSFGELFF.

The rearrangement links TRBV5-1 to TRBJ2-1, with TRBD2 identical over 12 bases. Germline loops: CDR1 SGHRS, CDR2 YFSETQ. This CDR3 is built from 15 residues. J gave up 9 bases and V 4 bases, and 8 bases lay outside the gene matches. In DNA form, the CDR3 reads TGCGCCAGCAGCCGCGGGACTAGCGGGTTCGGTGAGCAGTTCTTC. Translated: CASSRGTSGFGEQFF. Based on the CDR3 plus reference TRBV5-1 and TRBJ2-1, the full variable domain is KAGVTQTPRYLIKTRGQQVTLSCSPISGHRSVSWYQQTPGQGLQFLFEYFSETQRNKGNFPGRFSGRQFSNSRSEMNVSTLELGDSALYLCASSRGTSGFGEQFFGPGTRLTVL.

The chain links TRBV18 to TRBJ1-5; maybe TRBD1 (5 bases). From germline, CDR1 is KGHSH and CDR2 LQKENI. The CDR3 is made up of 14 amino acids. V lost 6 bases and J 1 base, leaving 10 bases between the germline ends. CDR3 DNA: TGTGCCAGCTCCCCAGGGCGGAGCAATCAGCCCCAGCATTTT. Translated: CASSPGRSNQPQHF.

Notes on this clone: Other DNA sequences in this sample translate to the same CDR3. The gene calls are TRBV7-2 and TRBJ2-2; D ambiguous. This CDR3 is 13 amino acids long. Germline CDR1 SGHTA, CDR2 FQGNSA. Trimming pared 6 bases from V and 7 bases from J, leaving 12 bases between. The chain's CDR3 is CASSLNYGGELFF. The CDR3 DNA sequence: TGTGCCAGCAGTTTAAATTACGGCGGGGAGCTGTTTTTT.

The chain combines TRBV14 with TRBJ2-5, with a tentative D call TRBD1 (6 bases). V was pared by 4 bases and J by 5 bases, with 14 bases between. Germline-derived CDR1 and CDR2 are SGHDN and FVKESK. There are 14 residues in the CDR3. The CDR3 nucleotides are TGTGCCAGCAGCCCCGCGACAGGTTTGGAGACCCAGTACTTC. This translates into CASSPATGLETQYF.